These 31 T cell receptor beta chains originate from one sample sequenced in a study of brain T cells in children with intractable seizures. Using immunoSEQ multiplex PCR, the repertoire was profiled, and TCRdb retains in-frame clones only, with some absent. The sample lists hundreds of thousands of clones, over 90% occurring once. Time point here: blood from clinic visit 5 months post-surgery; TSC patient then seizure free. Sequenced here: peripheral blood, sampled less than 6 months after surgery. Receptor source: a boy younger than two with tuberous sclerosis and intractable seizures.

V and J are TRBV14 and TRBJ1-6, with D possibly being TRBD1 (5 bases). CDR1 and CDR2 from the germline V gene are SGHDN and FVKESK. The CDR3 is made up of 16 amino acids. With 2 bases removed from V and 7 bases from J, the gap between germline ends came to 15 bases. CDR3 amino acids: CASSQFAGGRNSPLHF. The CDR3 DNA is TGTGCCAGCAGCCAATTTGCGGGGGGGAGAAATTCACCCCTCCACTTT.

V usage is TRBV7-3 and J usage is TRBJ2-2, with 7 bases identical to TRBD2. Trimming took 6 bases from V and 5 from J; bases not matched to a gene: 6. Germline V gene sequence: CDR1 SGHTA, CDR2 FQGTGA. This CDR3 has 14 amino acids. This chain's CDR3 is CASSRAGETGELFF. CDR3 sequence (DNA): TGTGCCAGCAGTAGGGCGGGGGAGACCGGGGAGCTGTTTTTT.

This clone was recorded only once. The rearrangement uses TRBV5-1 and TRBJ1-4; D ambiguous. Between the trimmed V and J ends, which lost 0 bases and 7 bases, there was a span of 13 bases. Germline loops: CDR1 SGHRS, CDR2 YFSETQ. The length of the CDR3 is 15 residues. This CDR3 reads CASSLDTGLSEKLFF. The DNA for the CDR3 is TGCGCCAGCAGCTTGGATACGGGATTGAGTGAAAAACTGTTTTTT.

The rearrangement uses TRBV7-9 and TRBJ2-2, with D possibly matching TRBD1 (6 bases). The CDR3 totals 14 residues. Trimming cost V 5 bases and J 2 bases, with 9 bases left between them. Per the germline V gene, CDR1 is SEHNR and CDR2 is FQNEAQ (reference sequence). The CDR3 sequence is CASSLGGNTGELFF. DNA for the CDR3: TGTGCCAGCAGCCTAGGGGGTAACACCGGGGAGCTGTTTTTT.

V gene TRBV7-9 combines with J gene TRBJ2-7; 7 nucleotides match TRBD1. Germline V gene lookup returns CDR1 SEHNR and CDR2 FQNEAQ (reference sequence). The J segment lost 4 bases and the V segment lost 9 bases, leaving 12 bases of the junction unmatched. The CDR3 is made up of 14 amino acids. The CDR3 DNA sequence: TGTGCCAGTTCCGCTCCGGGACAGAAATACGAGCAGTACTTC. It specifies CASSAPGQKYEQYF.

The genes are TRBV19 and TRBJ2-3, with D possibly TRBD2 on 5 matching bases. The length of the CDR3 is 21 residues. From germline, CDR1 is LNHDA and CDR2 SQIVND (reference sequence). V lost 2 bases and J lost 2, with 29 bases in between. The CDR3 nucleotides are TGTGCCAGTAGTATATACTACTTGGGTCGAACTAGTAAACTAAACACAGATACGCAGTATTTT. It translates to CASSIYYLGRTSKLNTDTQYF.

CDR3 nucleotide sequence: TGTGCCACCAGCAGAGATGTGGCCAAGCGGGGAGGATCTACGCAGTATTTT. It codes for CATSRDVAKRGGSTQYF. V usage is TRBV15 and J usage is TRBJ2-3, with TRBD2 matching 7 bases. The V gene's germline CDR1 is LNHNV and CDR2 YYDKDF (reference sequence). Germline trimming cut 0 bases from V and 8 bases from J; bases unmatched to any gene: 14. The CDR3 contains 17 residues.

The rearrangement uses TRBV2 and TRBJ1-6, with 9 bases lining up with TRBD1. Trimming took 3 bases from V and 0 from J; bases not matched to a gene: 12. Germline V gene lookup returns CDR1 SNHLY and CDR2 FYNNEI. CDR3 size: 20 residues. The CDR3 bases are TGTGCCAGCAGTGAGTTGGGACAGGGTCGTCCCAGCTCCTATAATTCACCCCTCCACTTT. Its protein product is CASSELGQGRPSSYNSPLHF.

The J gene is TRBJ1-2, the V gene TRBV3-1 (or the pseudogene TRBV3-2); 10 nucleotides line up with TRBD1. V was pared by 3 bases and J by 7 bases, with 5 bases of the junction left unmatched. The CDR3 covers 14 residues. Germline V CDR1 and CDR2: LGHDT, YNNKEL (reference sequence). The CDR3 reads CASSQTTGGSGYTF. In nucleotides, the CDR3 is TGTGCCAGCAGCCAGACGACAGGGGGCTCTGGCTACACCTTC.

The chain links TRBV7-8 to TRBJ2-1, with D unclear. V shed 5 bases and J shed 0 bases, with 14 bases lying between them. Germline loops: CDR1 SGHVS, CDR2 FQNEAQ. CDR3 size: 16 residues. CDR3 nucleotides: TGTGCCAGCAGCCCGATGCGGACGTCCTCCTACAATGAGCAGTTCTTC. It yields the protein CASSPMRTSSYNEQFF.

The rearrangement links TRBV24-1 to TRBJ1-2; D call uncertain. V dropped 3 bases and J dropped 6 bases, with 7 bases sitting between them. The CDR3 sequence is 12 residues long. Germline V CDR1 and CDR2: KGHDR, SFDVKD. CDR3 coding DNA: TGTGCCACCAGTGATGGGCACCATGGCTACACCTTC. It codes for CATSDGHHGYTF.

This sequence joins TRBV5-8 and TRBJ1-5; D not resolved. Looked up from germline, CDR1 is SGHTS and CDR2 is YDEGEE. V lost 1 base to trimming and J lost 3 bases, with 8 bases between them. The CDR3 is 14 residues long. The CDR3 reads CASSLSQPNQPQHF. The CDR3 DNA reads TGTGCCAGCAGCTTGTCTCAGCCCAATCAGCCCCAGCATTTT. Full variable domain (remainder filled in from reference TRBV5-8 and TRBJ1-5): EAGVTQSPTHLIKTRGQQATLRCSPISGHTSVYWYQQALGLGLQFLLWYDEGEERNRGNFPPRFSGRQFPNYSSELNVNALELEDSALYLCASSLSQPNQPQHFGDGTRLSIL.

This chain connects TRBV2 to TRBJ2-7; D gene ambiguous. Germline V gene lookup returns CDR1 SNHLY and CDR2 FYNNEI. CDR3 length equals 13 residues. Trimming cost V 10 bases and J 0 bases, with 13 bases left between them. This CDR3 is CATHRPNSYEQYF. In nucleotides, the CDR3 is TGTGCCACCCACCGACCCAACTCCTACGAGCAGTACTTC. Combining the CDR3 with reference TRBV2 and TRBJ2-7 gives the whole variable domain EPEVTQTPSHQVTQMGQEVILRCVPISNHLYFYWYRQILGQKVEFLVSFYNNEISEKSEIFDDQFSVERPDGSNFTLKIRSTKLEDSAMYFCATHRPNSYEQYFGPGTRLTVT.

CDR3 amino acids: CASSFSGYNEQFF. The DNA of the CDR3 is TGTGCCAGCAGCTTTAGCGGGTACAATGAGCAGTTCTTC. The rearrangement uses TRBV7-9 and TRBJ2-1, with TRBD2 matching 7 bases. After removal of 3 bases from V and 4 bases from J, the junction contained 0 bases not matched to a gene. CDR1 SEHNR and CDR2 FQNEAQ come from the germline V gene (reference sequence). CDR3 length equals 13 residues. Using reference TRBV7-9 and TRBJ2-1 for the parts outside the CDR3, the full variable domain is DTGVSQNPRHKITKRGQNVTFRCDPISEHNRLYWYRQTLGQGPEFLTYFQNEAQLEKSRLLSDRFSAERPKGSFSTLEIQRTEQGDSAMYLCASSFSGYNEQFFGPGTRLTVL.

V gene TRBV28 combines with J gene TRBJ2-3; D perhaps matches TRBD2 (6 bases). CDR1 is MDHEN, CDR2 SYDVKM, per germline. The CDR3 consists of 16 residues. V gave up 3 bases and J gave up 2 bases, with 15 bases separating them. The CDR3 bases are TGTGCCAGCAGTTTCGGGCGGGGTCTCCTCACAGATACGCAGTATTTT. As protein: CASSFGRGLLTDTQYF. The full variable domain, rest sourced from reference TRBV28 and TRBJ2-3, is DVKVTQSSRYLVKRTGEKVFLECVQDMDHENMFWYRQDPGLGLRLIYFSYDVKMKEKGDIPEGYSVSREKKERFSLILESASTNQTSMYLCASSFGRGLLTDTQYFGPGTRLTVL.

The CDR3 here is CATSDPRNSNQPQHF. The CDR3 DNA reads TGTGCCACCAGTGACCCCCGAAATAGCAATCAGCCCCAGCATTTT. The chain recombines TRBV24-1 with TRBJ1-5, with D hard to call. The CDR3 runs to 15 residues. V gave up 4 bases and J gave up 0 bases, with 9 bases separating them. CDR1 KGHDR and CDR2 SFDVKD come from the germline V gene.

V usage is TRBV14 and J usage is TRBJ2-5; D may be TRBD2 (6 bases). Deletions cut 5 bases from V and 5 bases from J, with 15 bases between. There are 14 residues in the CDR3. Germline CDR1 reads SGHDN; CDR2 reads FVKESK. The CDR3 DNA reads TGTGCCAGCAGCGAATGGGGGGAACGGGAGACCCAGTACTTC. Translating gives CASSEWGERETQYF.

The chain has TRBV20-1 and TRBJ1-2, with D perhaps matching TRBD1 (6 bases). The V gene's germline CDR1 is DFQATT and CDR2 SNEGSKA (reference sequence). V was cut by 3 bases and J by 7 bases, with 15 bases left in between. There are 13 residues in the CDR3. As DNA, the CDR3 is TGCAGTGCTAGTGGGGGGCAGGGTACTGGCTACACCTTC. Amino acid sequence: CSASGGQGTGYTF.

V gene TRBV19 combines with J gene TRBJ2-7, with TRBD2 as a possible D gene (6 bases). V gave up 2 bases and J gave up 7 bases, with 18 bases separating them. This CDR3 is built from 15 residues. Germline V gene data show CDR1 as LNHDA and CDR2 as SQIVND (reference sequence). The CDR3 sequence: CASSIPGTAAREQYF. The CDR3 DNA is TGTGCCAGTAGTATACCCGGGACTGCCGCGCGGGAGCAGTACTTC.

Written as DNA, the CDR3 is TGCGCCAGCAGCCCCCCGGCAAGACAGGGCCCGGAGACCCAGTACTTC. Its translation: CASSPPARQGPETQYF. The chain uses TRBV5-1 and TRBJ2-5; 7 bases fit TRBD1. The germline CDR1 and CDR2 sequences are SGHRS and YFSETQ. Unmatched junction bases numbered 14, after V lost 4 bases and J lost 5 bases. The CDR3 has 16 amino acids.

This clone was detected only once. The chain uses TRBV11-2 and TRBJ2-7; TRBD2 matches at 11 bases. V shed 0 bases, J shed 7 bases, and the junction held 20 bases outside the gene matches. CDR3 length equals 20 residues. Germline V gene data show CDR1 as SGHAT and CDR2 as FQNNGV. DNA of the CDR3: TGTGCCAGCAGCTTAGATGGGACTGTCCAAACTAGCGGGAGAAGGGGGGAGCAGTACTTC. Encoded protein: CASSLDGTVQTSGRRGEQYF.

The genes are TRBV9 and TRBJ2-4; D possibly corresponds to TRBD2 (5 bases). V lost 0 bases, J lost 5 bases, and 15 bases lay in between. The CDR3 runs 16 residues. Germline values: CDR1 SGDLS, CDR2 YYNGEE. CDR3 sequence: CASSVGALGSQNIQYF. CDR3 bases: TGTGCCAGCAGCGTAGGGGCGTTGGGGAGTCAAAACATTCAGTACTTC. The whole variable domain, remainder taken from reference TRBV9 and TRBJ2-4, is DSGVTQTPKHLITATGQRVTLRCSPRSGDLSVYWYQQSLDQGLQFLIQYYNGEERAKGNILERFSAQQFPDLHSELNLSSLELGDSALYFCASSVGALGSQNIQYFGAGTRLSVL.

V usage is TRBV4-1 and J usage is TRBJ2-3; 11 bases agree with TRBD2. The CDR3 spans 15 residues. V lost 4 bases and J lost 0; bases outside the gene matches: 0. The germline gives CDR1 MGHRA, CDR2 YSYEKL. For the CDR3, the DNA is TGCGCCAGCAGCCGGACTAGCGGGAGCACAGATACGCAGTATTTT. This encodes CASSRTSGSTDTQYF.

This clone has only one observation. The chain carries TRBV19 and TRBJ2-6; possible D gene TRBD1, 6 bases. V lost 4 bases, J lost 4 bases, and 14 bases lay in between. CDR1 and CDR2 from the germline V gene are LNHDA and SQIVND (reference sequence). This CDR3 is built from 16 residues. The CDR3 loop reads CASSKRQARGANVLTF. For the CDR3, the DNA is TGTGCCAGTAGTAAAAGACAGGCCCGGGGGGCCAACGTCCTGACTTTC.

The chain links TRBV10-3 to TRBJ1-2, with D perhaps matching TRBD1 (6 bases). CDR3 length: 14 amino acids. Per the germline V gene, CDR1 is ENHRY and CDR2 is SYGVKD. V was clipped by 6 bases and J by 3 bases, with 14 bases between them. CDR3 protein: CAIRDPTGDYGYTF. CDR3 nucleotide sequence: TGTGCCATCAGGGACCCGACAGGCGACTATGGCTACACCTTC.

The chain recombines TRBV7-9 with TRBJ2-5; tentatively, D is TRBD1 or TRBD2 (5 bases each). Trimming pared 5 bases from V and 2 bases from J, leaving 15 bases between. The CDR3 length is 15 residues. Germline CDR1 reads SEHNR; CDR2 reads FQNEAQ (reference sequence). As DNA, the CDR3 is TGTGCCAGCAGCAGAAGGGACGACTCTCAAGAGACCCAGTACTTC. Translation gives CASSRRDDSQETQYF.

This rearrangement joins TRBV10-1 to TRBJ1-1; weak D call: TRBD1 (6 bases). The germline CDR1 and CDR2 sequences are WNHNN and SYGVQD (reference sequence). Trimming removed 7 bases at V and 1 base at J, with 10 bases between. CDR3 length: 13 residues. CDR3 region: CASNLQGNTEAFF. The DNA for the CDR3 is TGCGCCAGCAATTTACAGGGGAACACTGAAGCTTTCTTT.

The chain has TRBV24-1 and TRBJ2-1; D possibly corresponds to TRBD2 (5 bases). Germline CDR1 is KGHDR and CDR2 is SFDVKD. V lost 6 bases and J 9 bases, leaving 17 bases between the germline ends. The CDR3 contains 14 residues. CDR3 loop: CATSRSVSAGEQFF. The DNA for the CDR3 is TGTGCCACCAGTCGATCGGTTAGCGCTGGTGAGCAGTTCTTC.

In DNA, the CDR3 is TGTGCCAGCCTAGTCCCGTTACAAGAGACCCAGTACTTC. It codes for CASLVPLQETQYF. The chain uses TRBV2 and TRBJ2-5, with D uncertain. The CDR3 runs to 13 residues. Germline V lookup: CDR1 SNHLY, CDR2 FYNNEI. Trimming shortened V by 8 bases and J by 2 bases, and 12 bases separated the two germline ends.

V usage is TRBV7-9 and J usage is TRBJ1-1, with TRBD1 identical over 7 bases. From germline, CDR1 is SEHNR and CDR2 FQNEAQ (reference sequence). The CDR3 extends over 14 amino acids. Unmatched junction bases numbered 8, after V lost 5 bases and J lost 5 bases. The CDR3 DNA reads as TGTGCCAGCAGCGAAAGGGGGCTAGGGACTGAAGCTTTCTTT. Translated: CASSERGLGTEAFF.

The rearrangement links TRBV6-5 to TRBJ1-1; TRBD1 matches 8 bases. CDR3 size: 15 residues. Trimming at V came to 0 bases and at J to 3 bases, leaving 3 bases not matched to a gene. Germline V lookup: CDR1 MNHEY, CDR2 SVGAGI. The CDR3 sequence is CASSYSAGGYTEAFF. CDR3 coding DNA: TGTGCCAGCAGTTACTCCGCAGGGGGCTACACTGAAGCTTTCTTT.